The 24 T cell receptor beta chains reported below all come from one sample, sequenced in a study of blood T cell repertoires in COVID-19. TCRdb keeps only in-frame clones here, not all; method: immunoSEQ multiplex PCR. This sample carries roughly 290,000 clones, about 91% of them seen once, and the ten largest clones take around 12%. Sequenced input: peripheral blood. The receptors here all came from a woman aged 60-75 years with acute or convalescent COVID-19.

Of note for this clone: An end of the junction differs from the germline gene, which may be a read error. The chain recombines TRBV28 with TRBJ1-5, with D perhaps TRBD1 (6 bases). Germline V lookup: CDR1 MDHEN, CDR2 SYDVKM. The CDR3 has 13 amino acids. The CDR3 coding sequence is TGTGCCAGCAGTTTATTGCAGGGGAGGGAGGTGGTTTTT. This codes for CASSLLQGREVVF.

This chain joins TRBV11-2 and TRBJ1-6; 7 bases are shared with TRBD1. After removal of 5 bases from V and 5 bases from J, the junction contained 6 bases not matched to a gene. The germline V gene has CDR1 SGHAT and CDR2 FQNNGV. The CDR3 is 15 residues long. The CDR3 is CASSPWGQNNSPLHF. In DNA form, the CDR3 reads TGTGCCAGCAGCCCCTGGGGACAGAATAATTCACCCCTCCACTTT.

V gene TRBV27 combines with J gene TRBJ2-1; 9 nucleotides agree with TRBD2. CDR1 is MNHEY, CDR2 SMNVEV, per germline (reference sequence). This CDR3 has 15 amino acids. The trim removed 3 bases at V and 5 bases at J, leaving 5 bases unmatched. The CDR3 nucleotides read TGTGCCAGCAGTTTGTGGCTAGCGGGAAACAATGAGCAGTTCTTC. Encoded protein: CASSLWLAGNNEQFF.

The rearrangement joins TRBV5-1 to TRBJ2-1, with TRBD2 identical over 10 bases. CDR1 SGHRS and CDR2 YFSETQ come from the germline V gene. J was trimmed by 4 bases and V by 3 bases; bases with no gene match: 4. The CDR3 is 15 amino acids. The CDR3 sequence is CASSSAGGPYNEQFF. In DNA, the CDR3 is TGCGCCAGCAGCTCAGCGGGGGGGCCTTACAATGAGCAGTTCTTC.

The V and J genes are TRBV4-1 and TRBJ2-7, with D maybe TRBD2 (5 bases). This CDR3 contains 16 residues. From germline, CDR1 is MGHRA and CDR2 YSYEKL. The V end lost 4 bases, the J end lost 1 base, and 17 bases lay between the germline ends. CDR3 residues: CASSPRERSGSYEQYF. Written as DNA, the CDR3 is TGCGCCAGCAGCCCGAGGGAGAGGTCCGGATCCTACGAGCAGTACTTC.

V and J are TRBV6-2 or TRBV6-3 and TRBJ1-1, with D unresolved. The V end lost 0 bases, the J end lost 1 base, and 3 bases lay between the germline ends. Looked up from germline, CDR1 is MNHEY and CDR2 is SVGEGT. The CDR3 has 13 residues. CDR3 amino acids: CASSYSQNTEAFF. Here the CDR3 DNA reads TGTGCCAGCAGTTACTCACAGAACACTGAAGCTTTCTTT.

The chain employs TRBV4-1 and TRBJ2-7; D possibly corresponds to TRBD2 (5 bases). From germline, CDR1 is MGHRA and CDR2 YSYEKL. V lost 4 bases and J lost 1, with 14 bases in between. The CDR3 loop spans 15 amino acids. The CDR3 sequence is CASSPKGGWSYEQYF. The CDR3 nucleotides are TGCGCCAGCAGCCCTAAAGGCGGGTGGTCCTACGAGCAGTACTTC.

The chain recombines TRBV7-9 with TRBJ1-4, with 9 bases identical to TRBD1. Germline values: CDR1 SEHNR, CDR2 FQNEAQ (reference sequence). After removal of 4 bases from V and 13 bases from J, the junction contained 13 bases not matched to a gene. The CDR3 loop spans 15 amino acids. Here the CDR3 reads CASSSTGTGNYVLFF. DNA of the CDR3: TGTGCCAGCAGCTCCACCGGGACAGGGAATTACGTACTGTTTTTT.

Many counts were recorded for this clone. The chain employs TRBV5-1 and TRBJ1-1, with TRBD1 matching over 9 bases. CDR1 and CDR2 (germline): SGHRS, YFSETQ. Losses at the gene ends were 7 bases for V and 1 base for J; bases not matched to a gene: 5. The CDR3 has 14 residues. DNA of the CDR3: TGCGCCAGCGGACTGACAGGGGGGAACACTGAAGCTTTCTTT. Its translation: CASGLTGGNTEAFF.

This clone was seen only once. V and J are TRBV6-5 and TRBJ1-2; 9 bases map to TRBD1. Unmatched junction bases numbered 6, after V lost 5 bases and J lost 8 bases. The CDR3 runs to 13 residues. Germline V gene lookup returns CDR1 MNHEY and CDR2 SVGAGI. The CDR3 DNA is TGTGCCAGCAGTATACAGGGGGCGGCGGGCTACACCTTC. It yields the protein CASSIQGAAGYTF.

The chain carries TRBV6-5 and TRBJ1-1, with a tentative D call TRBD1 (6 bases). This CDR3 has 13 amino acids. Per germline, CDR1 MNHEY and CDR2 SVGAGI. The V end was cut by 6 bases, the J end by 7 bases, with 15 bases between. The CDR3 nucleotides read TGTGCCAGCAGGACTCCGGGGGGCGTTGAAGCTTTCTTT. This codes for CASRTPGGVEAFF.

The gene calls are TRBV5-1 and TRBJ2-7; 10 nucleotides align to TRBD2. The CDR3 has 16 amino acids. Germline CDR1 reads SGHRS; CDR2 reads YFSETQ. V gave up 0 bases and J gave up 7 bases; unmatched junction bases: 10. Here the CDR3 reads CASSLDSSGGLGEQYF. The CDR3 DNA sequence: TGCGCCAGCAGCTTGGATTCTAGCGGGGGCCTCGGGGAGCAGTACTTC.

The chain uses TRBV4-2 and TRBJ1-1, with D hard to call. The V end was cut by 0 bases, the J end by 2 bases, with 7 bases between. The CDR3 totals 14 residues. From germline, CDR1 is LGHNA and CDR2 YNFKEQ. The CDR3 DNA reads TGTGCCAGCAGCCAAGACAGGCTCAACACTGAAGCTTTCTTT. This translates into CASSQDRLNTEAFF.

The J gene is TRBJ2-7, the V gene TRBV6-5; tentative D call: TRBD1 (6 bases). The CDR3 runs 14 residues. V was clipped by 7 bases and J by 5 bases, with 18 bases between them. CDR1 is MNHEY and CDR2 is SVGAGI in the germline V gene. The CDR3, as DNA: TGTGCCAGCACCCCAGGGGTCAGGGGCAACGAGCAGTACTTC. Protein: CASTPGVRGNEQYF.

The gene calls are TRBV7-3 and TRBJ2-3, with TRBD2 identical over 9 bases. Trimming took 5 bases from V and 2 from J; bases not matched to a gene: 8. Germline V CDR1 and CDR2: SGHTA, FQGTGA. This CDR3 has 16 amino acids. The CDR3 sequence: CASSPRASGNTDTQYF. CDR3 in DNA: TGTGCCAGCAGCCCCCGGGCTAGCGGGAACACAGATACGCAGTATTTT. The entire variable domain, with the rest obtained from reference TRBV7-3 and TRBJ2-3, is as follows: GAGVSQTPSNKVTEKGKYVELRCDPISGHTALYWYRQSLGQGPEFLIYFQGTGAADDSGLPNDRFFAVRPEGSVSTLKIQRTERGDSAVYLCASSPRASGNTDTQYFGPGTRLTVL.

The chain employs TRBV5-4 and TRBJ1-1; a possible D gene is TRBD1 (6 bases). This CDR3 region has 16 residues. CDR1 SGHNT and CDR2 YYREEE come from the germline V gene (reference sequence). Trimming removed 6 bases at V and 1 base at J, with 19 bases between. The CDR3 DNA reads TGTGCCAGCACCCGAGAAGGGCAAGGGGGGAACACTGAAGCTTTCTTT. Amino acids: CASTREGQGGNTEAFF.

J is TRBJ2-2 and V is TRBV5-1; TRBD2 might be the D (5 bases). Germline CDR1 and CDR2: SGHRS and YFSETQ. With 7 bases removed from V and 0 bases from J, the gap between germline ends came to 10 bases. This CDR3 has 14 amino acids. CDR3 residues: CASRGQPNTGELFF. The CDR3 DNA reads TGCGCCAGCCGAGGGCAGCCGAACACCGGGGAGCTGTTTTTT.

Remarks on this clone: The junction differs from germline at one of its ends, possibly a read error. CDR3 in DNA: TGTGCTAGCAGCTTAATGGACAACAATGAGCAGTTCTTC. Protein: CASSLMDNNEQFF. The chain uses TRBV7-7 and TRBJ2-1; D is perhaps TRBD1 (5 bases). The CDR3 totals 13 residues. Germline loops: CDR1 SSHAT, CDR2 FNYEAQ (reference sequence).

The chain combines TRBV7-2 with TRBJ1-4; no reliable D call. V lost 5 bases, J lost 7 bases, and 8 bases lay in between. Germline CDR1 is SGHTA and CDR2 is FQGNSA. This CDR3 comprises 12 residues. CDR3 nucleotide sequence: TGTGCCAGCAGCGCTGAGGGTGAAAAACTGTTTTTT. Translation gives CASSAEGEKLFF.

The chain carries TRBV4-1 and TRBJ2-5; 7 bases align to TRBD2. Germline CDR1 is MGHRA and CDR2 is YSYEKL. Trimming cost V 1 base and J 5 bases; bases outside gene matches: 4. The CDR3 length is 14 residues. The CDR3 here is CASSQAGGGETQYF. For the CDR3, the DNA is TGCGCCAGCAGCCAAGCGGGGGGAGGGGAGACCCAGTACTTC.

V gene TRBV29-1 combines with J gene TRBJ2-7, with 9 bases identical to TRBD1. The CDR3 sequence is 16 residues long. Germline assignment: CDR1 SQVTM and CDR2 ANQGSEA. Losses at the gene ends were 0 bases for V and 7 bases for J; bases not matched to a gene: 13. This chain's CDR3 is CSVEDRREQGALEQYF. CDR3 nucleotide sequence: TGCAGCGTTGAAGATCGAAGGGAACAGGGGGCGCTAGAGCAGTACTTC.

The J gene is TRBJ2-7, the V gene TRBV27; TRBD2 matches 7 bases. Germline V lookup: CDR1 MNHEY, CDR2 SMNVEV (reference sequence). The J segment lost 2 bases and the V segment lost 6 bases, leaving 4 bases of the junction unmatched. The CDR3 totals 13 residues. The CDR3 coding sequence is TGTGCCAGCAGCCCTGGGGGGGCCTACGAGCAGTACTTC. Its translation is CASSPGGAYEQYF.

V gene TRBV7-3 combines with J gene TRBJ2-3, with D possibly TRBD2 on 6 matching bases. The CDR3 has 14 amino acids. Per germline, CDR1 SGHTA and CDR2 FQGTGA. V was pared by 0 bases and J by 4 bases, with 8 bases between. CDR3 region: CASSLTGSADTQYF. The CDR3 nucleotides read TGTGCCAGCAGCTTAACCGGGAGTGCAGATACGCAGTATTTT.

The chain employs TRBV7-9 and TRBJ1-2; no clear D gene. The length of the CDR3 is 13 residues. V was pared by 8 bases and J by 8 bases, with 18 bases between. Germline lookup yields CDR1 SEHNR and CDR2 FQNEAQ (reference sequence). CDR3: CASRSSLTMGYTF. The CDR3 DNA sequence: TGTGCCAGCCGGTCCAGTTTAACTATGGGCTACACCTTC.